This TCR beta chain is drawn from a study of shared clonotypes between healthy human individuals. Clones were read by immunoSEQ multiplex PCR, and TCRdb kept only the in-frame ones, dropping some. The repertoire holds 2 million to 3 million clones, with roughly 93% as singletons. This CDR3 is built from 16 residues. Germline V CDR1 and CDR2: WSHSY, SAAADI. V was clipped by 6 bases and J by 1 base, with 18 bases between them. The sample taken for sequencing was naive CD4+ T cells from PBMCs. Subset indicated: CD45RA+ positively selected. This chain uses TRBV10-2 with TRBJ1-1; D possibly corresponds to TRBD1 (5 bases). The sequence was obtained from a man younger than 35 in good health. Some clones in this sample may be carry-over from other donors' samples. CDR3 amino acids: CASSAWDEGPNTEAFF. CDR3 DNA sequence: TGCGCCAGCAGCGCCTGGGACGAAGGGCCGAACACTGAAGCTTTCTTT.